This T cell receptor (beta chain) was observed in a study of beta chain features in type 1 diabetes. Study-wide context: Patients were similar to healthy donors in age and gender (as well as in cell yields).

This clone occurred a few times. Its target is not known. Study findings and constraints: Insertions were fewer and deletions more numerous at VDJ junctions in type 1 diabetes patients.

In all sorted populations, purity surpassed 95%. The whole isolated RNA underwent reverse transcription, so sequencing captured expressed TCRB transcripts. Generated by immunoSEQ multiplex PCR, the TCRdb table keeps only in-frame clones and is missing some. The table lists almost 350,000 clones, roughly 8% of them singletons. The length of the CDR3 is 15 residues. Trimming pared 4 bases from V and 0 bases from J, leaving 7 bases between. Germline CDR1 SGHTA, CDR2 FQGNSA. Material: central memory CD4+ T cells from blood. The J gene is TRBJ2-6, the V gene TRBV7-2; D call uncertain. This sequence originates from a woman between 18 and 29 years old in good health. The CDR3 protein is CASSSYPSGANVLTF. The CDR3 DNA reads TGTGCCAGCAGCTCCTACCCCTCTGGGGCCAACGTCCTGACTTTC.